Listed here is a single T cell receptor (beta chain). As yet, its antigen is unknown. Likely unrecorded immune exposures existed in these nominally healthy donors. The PCR was carried out with 60 Vbeta primers and 13 Jbeta primers. Sequencing used immunoSEQ multiplex PCR; TCRdb keeps in-frame clones, though not all of them. The sample comprises about 150,000 clones, roughly 9.6% of which are singletons, and 6.5% to 8.5% rests with the top ten. This specimen comes from a study of cytomegalovirus exposure and HLA in healthy donors. Study results and caveats: 150 to 200 TCR beta chains were listed as cytomegalovirus-associated. A few of the chains that were CMV-associated were confirmed in vitro to be specific for CMV antigens. Immune exposure information comprised only CMV serostatus.

There are 14 residues in the CDR3. The V and J ends lost 5 bases and 6 bases, in that order; junction bases with no gene match: 2. Germline CDR1 and CDR2: MNHEY and SVGAGI. The clonotype comes from a woman aged 40 to 55 in good health and CMV-seropositive. The specimen was PBMCs. V gene TRBV6-5 combines with J gene TRBJ1-6, with TRBD1 matching 9 bases. This CDR3 is CASSRTGANSPLHF. CDR3 DNA sequence: TGTGCCAGCAGTCGGACAGGGGCTAATTCACCCCTCCACTTT.